These T cell receptor beta chains were read from a single sample in a study of blood T cells in healthy people across ages. TCRdb recomputed calls from the 5' RACE reads with MiXCR, one row per CDR3 protein. The top ten hold roughly 8.2% of the sample, which has about 1.7 million distinct CDR3 sequences, 28% seen once. Material: blood. Every receptor here comes from a woman aged 25 to 39 in good health. CDR3s include the opening cysteine and the closing phenylalanine or tryptophan. D genes are given only for firm matches. The listing skips clone size in some rows; elsewhere it reads once, few, many or a size class.

v_gene	d_gene	abundance	j_gene	CDR3aa	CDR3nt
TRBV6-5	TRBD1	many	TRBJ1-1	CASSGTENTEAFF	TGTGCCAGCAGTGGGACAGAGAACACTGAAGCTTTCTTT
TRBV20-1	.	few	TRBJ1-5	CSAAGQPQHF	TGCAGCGCAGCGGGTCAGCCCCAGCATTTT
TRBV12-3/TRBV12-4	TRBD1	few	TRBJ1-5	CASSVTGGSGNQPQHF	TGTGCCAGCAGCGTTACAGGGGGCTCAGGCAATCAGCCCCAGCATTTT
TRBV5-6	TRBD1	many	TRBJ1-2	CASSPGTGLYGYTF	TGTGCCAGCAGCCCGGGGACAGGGCTCTATGGCTACACCTTC
TRBV6-2/TRBV6-3	.	.	TRBJ2-2	CASTDSGEGPGELFF	TGTGCCAGCACCGACTCAGGGGAGGGTCCCGGGGAGCTGTTTTTT
TRBV29-1	.	many	TRBJ2-3	CSVKGKGTTQYF	TGCAGCGTGAAAGGAAAGGGTACCACGCAGTATTTT
TRBV20-1	TRBD2	few	TRBJ2-1	CSARDQGLAGPSSYNEQFF	TGCAGTGCTAGAGATCAGGGACTAGCGGGGCCGAGCTCCTACAATGAGCAGTTCTTC
TRBV6-6	.	.	TRBJ1-1	CASKQGVGLEAFF	TGTGCCAGCAAGCAAGGAGTCGGGCTTGAAGCTTTCTTT
TRBV6-6	.	few	TRBJ1-5	CASRGGLSNQPQHF	TGTGCCAGCAGGGGGGGACTCAGCAATCAGCCCCAGCATTTT
TRBV29-1	.	many	TRBJ2-7	CSVSNGTYEQYF	TGCAGCGTTTCGAACGGCACCTACGAGCAGTACTTC
TRBV6-6	TRBD2	.	TRBJ2-5	CASSRTSAETQYF	TGTGCCAGCAGTAGGACTAGCGCAGAGACCCAGTACTTC
TRBV29-1	.	.	TRBJ2-1	CSGTQGGVYNEQFF	TGCAGCGGTACACAGGGGGGGGTATACAATGAGCAGTTCTTC
TRBV20-1	.	.	TRBJ1-5	CSARASRGYQPQHF	TGCAGTGCTAGAGCAAGCAGGGGCTATCAGCCCCAGCATTTT
TRBV5-1	.	many	TRBJ2-7	CASSRDYEQYF	TGTGCCAGCAGCCGGGACTACGAGCAGTACTTC
TRBV20-1	TRBD2	many	TRBJ2-1	CSARDLSGSSYNEQFF	TGCAGTGCTAGAGATCTGAGCGGGAGCTCCTACAATGAGCAGTTCTTC
TRBV5-6	.	.	TRBJ2-3	CASTRGPDRYTDTQYF	TGTGCCAGCACCCGAGGTCCCGACAGATACACAGATACGCAGTATTTT
TRBV20-1	.	many	TRBJ2-5	CSAIGGATQETQYF	TGCAGTGCTATAGGAGGGGCCACACAAGAGACCCAGTACTTC
TRBV20-1	TRBD1	many	TRBJ1-5	CSASDRDQPQHF	TGCAGTGCTAGTGACAGGGATCAGCCCCAGCATTTT
TRBV9	.	few	TRBJ2-3	CASSVRGRGSTDTQYF	TGTGCCAGCAGCGTAAGGGGACGGGGGAGCACAGATACGCAGTATTTT
TRBV6-6	.	.	TRBJ2-2	CASSQTQTGELFF	TGTGCCAGCAGCCAGACACAAACCGGGGAGCTGTTTTTT
TRBV12-3/TRBV12-4	.	.	TRBJ2-4	CASGSRREQYF	TGTGCCAGCGGTTCCCGTCGGGAGCAGTACTTC
TRBV5-1	.	.	TRBJ1-2	CASSLDPPNYGYTF	TGCGCCAGCAGCTTGGATCCACCTAACTATGGCTACACCTTC
TRBV11-2	.	.	TRBJ1-4	CASSSEPGGREKLFF	TGTGCCAGCAGCTCCGAACCCGGGGGACGGGAAAAACTGTTTTTT
TRBV9	TRBD1	few	TRBJ2-6	CASTKRQGSSGANVLTF	TGTGCCAGCACGAAGAGACAGGGAAGCTCTGGGGCCAACGTCCTGACTTTC
TRBV5-1	.	.	TRBJ1-2	CASSDVQGTGYTF	TGCGCCAGCAGCGACGTTCAGGGGACTGGCTACACCTTC
TRBV7-9	TRBD2	many	TRBJ2-1	CASSFGTTTYNEQFF	TGTGCCAGCAGCTTTGGGACTACAACCTACAATGAGCAGTTCTTC
TRBV20-1	TRBD2	.	TRBJ2-1	CSALAGESNEQFF	TGCAGTGCTCTAGCGGGAGAGAGTAATGAGCAGTTCTTC
TRBV6-1	TRBD1	.	TRBJ2-3	CTSSSTGSVGDTQYF	TGTACCAGCAGCTCGACAGGGTCCGTTGGGGATACGCAGTATTTT
TRBV18	TRBD1	few	TRBJ1-2	CASSTASRGHYTF	TGTGCCAGCTCAACCGCATCCAGGGGGCACTACACCTTC
TRBV10-2	.	few	TRBJ2-5	CASSETTSRRETQYF	TGCGCCAGCAGTGAAACGACCAGTAGGCGTGAGACCCAGTACTTC
TRBV7-2	TRBD2	few	TRBJ2-1	CASSLVLLAAEQFF	TGTGCCAGCAGCTTAGTATTACTAGCGGCTGAGCAGTTCTTC
TRBV27	.	.	TRBJ1-4	CASSPRQASNEKLFF	TGTGCCAGCAGTCCCAGACAGGCCAGTAATGAAAAACTGTTTTTT
TRBV20-1	TRBD1	.	TRBJ1-1	CSARESDRRTEAFF	TGCAGTGCTAGAGAGTCGGACAGGCGAACTGAAGCTTTCTTT
TRBV20-1	.	once	TRBJ1-6	CSADLGEETSPLHF	TGCAGTGCTGACCTGGGGGAGGAGACCTCACCCCTCCACTTT
TRBV12-3/TRBV12-4	.	.	TRBJ1-1	CASSFSWQLNTEAFF	TGTGCCAGCAGTTTCTCGTGGCAATTGAACACTGAAGCTTTCTTT
TRBV29-1	TRBD1	.	TRBJ2-7	CSVAVDRDSYEQYF	TGCAGCGTTGCGGTGGACAGGGACTCCTACGAGCAGTACTTC
TRBV12-3/TRBV12-4	TRBD1	few	TRBJ1-1	CASSSGARDRENTEAFF	TGTGCCAGCAGTTCCGGAGCCCGGGACAGGGAGAACACTGAAGCTTTCTTT